This TCR beta chain comes out of a study of blood T cell repertoires in COVID-19. In the original processing: Reference gene primer amplification in the assay estimated nucleated cell counts. Assay: immunoSEQ multiplex PCR; the TCRdb copy retains only in-frame clones and omits some. V, J and clone size are taken as reported in that table, and D and trimming were inferred from the DNA itself. This sample has 300,000 to 350,000 clones, with approximately 90% found just once. Trimming removed 2 bases from V and 3 bases from J, with 13 bases in between. The CDR3 covers 15 residues. Germline loops: CDR1 SGHDT, CDR2 YYEEEE. During active infection, Seattle patients enrolled and were then monitored through disease.

Sample: peripheral blood. This chain connects TRBV5-6 to TRBJ2-3, with D tentatively TRBD2 (7 bases). The source is a woman aged 60-75 years with COVID-19, enrolled during active disease. The CDR3 DNA reads as TGTGCCAGCAGCTTCCGGGGGGCCGTTACAGATACGCAGTATTTT. As protein: CASSFRGAVTDTQYF.